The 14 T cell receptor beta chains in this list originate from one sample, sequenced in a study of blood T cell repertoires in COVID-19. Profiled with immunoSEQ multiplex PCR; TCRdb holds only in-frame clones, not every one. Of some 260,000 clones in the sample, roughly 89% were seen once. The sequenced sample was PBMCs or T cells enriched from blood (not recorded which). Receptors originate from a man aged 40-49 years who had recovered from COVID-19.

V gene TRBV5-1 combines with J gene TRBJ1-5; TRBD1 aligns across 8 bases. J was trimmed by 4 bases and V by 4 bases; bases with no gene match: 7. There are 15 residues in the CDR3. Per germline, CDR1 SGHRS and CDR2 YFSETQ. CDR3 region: CASSRTGSENQPQHF. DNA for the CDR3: TGCGCCAGCAGCAGGACAGGGTCAGAGAATCAGCCCCAGCATTTT.

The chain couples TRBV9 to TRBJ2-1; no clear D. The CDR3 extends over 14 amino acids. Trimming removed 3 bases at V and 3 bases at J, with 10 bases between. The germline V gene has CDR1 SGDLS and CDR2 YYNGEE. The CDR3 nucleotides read TGTGCCAGCAGCGCGATTTACAACTACAATGAGCAGTTCTTC. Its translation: CASSAIYNYNEQFF.

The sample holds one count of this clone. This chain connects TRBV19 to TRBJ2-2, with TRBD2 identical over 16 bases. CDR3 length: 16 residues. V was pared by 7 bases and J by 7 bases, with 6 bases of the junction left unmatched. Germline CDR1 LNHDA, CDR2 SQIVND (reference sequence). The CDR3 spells CASTGLAGGPGGELFF. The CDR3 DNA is TGTGCCAGTACGGGACTAGCGGGAGGGCCGGGCGGGGAGCTGTTTTTT.

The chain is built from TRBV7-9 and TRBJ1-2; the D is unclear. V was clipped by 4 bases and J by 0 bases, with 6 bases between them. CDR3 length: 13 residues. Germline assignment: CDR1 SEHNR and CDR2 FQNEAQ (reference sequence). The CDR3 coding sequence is TGTGCCAGCAGCTCGGAGGCTAACTATGGCTACACCTTC. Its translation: CASSSEANYGYTF.

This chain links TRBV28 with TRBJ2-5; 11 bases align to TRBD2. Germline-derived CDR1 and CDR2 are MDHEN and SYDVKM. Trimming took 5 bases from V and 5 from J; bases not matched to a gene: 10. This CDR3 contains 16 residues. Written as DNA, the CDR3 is TGTGCCAGCAGTAGAGGCATAGCGGGAGGGCAGGAGACCCAGTACTTC. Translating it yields CASSRGIAGGQETQYF. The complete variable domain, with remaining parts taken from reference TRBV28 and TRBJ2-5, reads DVKVTQSSRYLVKRTGEKVFLECVQDMDHENMFWYRQDPGLGLRLIYFSYDVKMKEKGDIPEGYSVSREKKERFSLILESASTNQTSMYLCASSRGIAGGQETQYFGPGTRLLVL.

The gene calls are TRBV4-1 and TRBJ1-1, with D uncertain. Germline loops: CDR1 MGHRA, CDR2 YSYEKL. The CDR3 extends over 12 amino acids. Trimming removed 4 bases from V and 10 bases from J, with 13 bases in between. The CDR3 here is CASSPEGEGAFF. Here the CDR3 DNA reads TGCGCCAGCAGCCCAGAAGGAGAGGGAGCTTTCTTT.

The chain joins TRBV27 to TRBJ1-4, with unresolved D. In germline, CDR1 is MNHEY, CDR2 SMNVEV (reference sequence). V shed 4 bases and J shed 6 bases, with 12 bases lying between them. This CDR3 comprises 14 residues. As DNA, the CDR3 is TGTGCCAGCAGTTCGACACTTAATGATGAAAAACTGTTTTTT. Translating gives CASSSTLNDEKLFF.

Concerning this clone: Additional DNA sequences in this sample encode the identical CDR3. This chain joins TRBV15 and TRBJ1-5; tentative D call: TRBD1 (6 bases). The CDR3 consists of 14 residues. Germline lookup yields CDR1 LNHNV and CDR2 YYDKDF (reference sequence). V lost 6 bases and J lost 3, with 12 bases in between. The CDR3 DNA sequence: TGTGCCACCAGTCGGGACAACTCCAATCAGCCCCAGCATTTT. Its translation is CATSRDNSNQPQHF.

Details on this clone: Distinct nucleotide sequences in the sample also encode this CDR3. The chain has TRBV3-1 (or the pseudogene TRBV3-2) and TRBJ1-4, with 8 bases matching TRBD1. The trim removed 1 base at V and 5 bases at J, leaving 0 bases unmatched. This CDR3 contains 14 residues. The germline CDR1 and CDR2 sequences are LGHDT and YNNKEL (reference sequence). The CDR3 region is CASSQGQGNEKLFF. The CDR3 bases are TGTGCCAGCAGCCAAGGACAGGGGAATGAAAAACTGTTTTTT.

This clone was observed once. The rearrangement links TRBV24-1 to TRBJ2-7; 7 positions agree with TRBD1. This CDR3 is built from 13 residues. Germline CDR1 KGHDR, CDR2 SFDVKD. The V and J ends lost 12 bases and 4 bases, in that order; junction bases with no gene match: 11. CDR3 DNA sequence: TGTGCCCCAAACCGGACAGGTCCTTACGAGCAGTACTTC. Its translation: CAPNRTGPYEQYF.

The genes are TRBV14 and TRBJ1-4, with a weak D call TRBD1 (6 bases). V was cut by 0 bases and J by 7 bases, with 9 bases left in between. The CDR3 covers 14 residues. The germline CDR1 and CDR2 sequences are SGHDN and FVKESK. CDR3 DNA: TGTGCCAGCAGCCAAGATAACAGGGCTGAAAAACTGTTTTTT. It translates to CASSQDNRAEKLFF.

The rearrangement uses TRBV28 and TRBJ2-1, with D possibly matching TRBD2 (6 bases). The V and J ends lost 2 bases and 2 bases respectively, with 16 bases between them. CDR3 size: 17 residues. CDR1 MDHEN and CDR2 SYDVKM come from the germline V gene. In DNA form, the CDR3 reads TGTGCCAGCAGTTTAGCCCCTTCGACGGGAGCCTACAATGAGCAGTTCTTC. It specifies CASSLAPSTGAYNEQFF.

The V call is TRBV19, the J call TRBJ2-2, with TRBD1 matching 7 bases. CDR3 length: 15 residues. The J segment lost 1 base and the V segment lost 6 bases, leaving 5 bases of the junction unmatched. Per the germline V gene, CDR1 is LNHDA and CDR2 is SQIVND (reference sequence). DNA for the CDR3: TGTGCCAGTAGCCTGTGGACAGGGAACACCGGGGAGCTGTTTTTT. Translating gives CASSLWTGNTGELFF. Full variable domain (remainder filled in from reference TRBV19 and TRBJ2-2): DGGITQSPKYLFRKEGQNVTLSCEQNLNHDAMYWYRQDPGQGLRLIYYSQIVNDFQKGDIAEGYSVSREKKESFPLTVTSAQKNPTAFYLCASSLWTGNTGELFFGEGSRLTVL.

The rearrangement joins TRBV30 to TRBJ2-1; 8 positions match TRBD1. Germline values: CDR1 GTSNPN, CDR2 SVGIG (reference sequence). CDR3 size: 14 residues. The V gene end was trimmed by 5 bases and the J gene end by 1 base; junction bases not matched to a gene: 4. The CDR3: CAWQTGGSYNEQFF. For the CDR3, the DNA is TGTGCCTGGCAAACAGGGGGGTCCTACAATGAGCAGTTCTTC.